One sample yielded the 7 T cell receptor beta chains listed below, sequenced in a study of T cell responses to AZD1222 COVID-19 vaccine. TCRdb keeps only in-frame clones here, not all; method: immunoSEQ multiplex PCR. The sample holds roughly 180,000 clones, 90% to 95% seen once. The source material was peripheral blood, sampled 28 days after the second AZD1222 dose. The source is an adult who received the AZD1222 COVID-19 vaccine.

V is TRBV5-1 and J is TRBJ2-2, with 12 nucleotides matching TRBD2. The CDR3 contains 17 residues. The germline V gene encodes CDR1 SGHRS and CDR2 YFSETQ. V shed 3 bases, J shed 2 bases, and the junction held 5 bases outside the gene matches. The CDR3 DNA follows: TGCGCCAGCAGCTGGAGGACTAGCGGGACAAACACCGGGGAGCTGTTTTTT. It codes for CASSWRTSGTNTGELFF.

The CDR3 loop is CASSQTGLGYGYTF. The CDR3 DNA is TGTGCCAGCAGCCAGACAGGGCTGGGCTATGGCTACACCTTC. The V gene is TRBV7-2, the J gene TRBJ1-2, with 7 bases that match TRBD1. Germline CDR1 SGHTA, CDR2 FQGNSA. This CDR3 has 14 residues. V shed 5 bases and J 4 bases; nucleotides not matched to a gene: 7.

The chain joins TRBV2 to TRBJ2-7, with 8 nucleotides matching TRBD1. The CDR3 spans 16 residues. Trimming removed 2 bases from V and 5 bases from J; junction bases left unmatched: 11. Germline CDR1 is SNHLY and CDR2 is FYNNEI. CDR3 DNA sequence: TGTGCCAGCAGTGAATTCCCGGACAGGGTAAGGCACGAGCAGTACTTC. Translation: CASSEFPDRVRHEQYF.

This chain's CDR3 is CASRSFPRMNTEAFF. As DNA, the CDR3 is TGTGCCAGCAGGTCTTTTCCGAGAATGAACACTGAAGCTTTCTTT. This chain connects TRBV28 to TRBJ1-1; D remains unclear. V was trimmed by 6 bases and J by 0 bases, leaving 14 bases between them. Germline assignment: CDR1 MDHEN and CDR2 SYDVKM. The CDR3 has 15 amino acids.

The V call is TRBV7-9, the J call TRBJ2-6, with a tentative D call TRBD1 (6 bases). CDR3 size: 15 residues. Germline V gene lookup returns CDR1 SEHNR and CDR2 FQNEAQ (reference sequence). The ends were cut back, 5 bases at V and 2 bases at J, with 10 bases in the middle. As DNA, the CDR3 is TGTGCCAGCAGCGTACAGGGAGCTGGGGCCAACGTCCTGACTTTC. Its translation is CASSVQGAGANVLTF.

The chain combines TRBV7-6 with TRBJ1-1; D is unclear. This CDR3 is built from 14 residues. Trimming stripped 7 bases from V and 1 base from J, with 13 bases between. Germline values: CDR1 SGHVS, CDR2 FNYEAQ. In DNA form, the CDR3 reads TGTGCCAGCACCTCACTGGCAGAGAACACTGAAGCTTTCTTT. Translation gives CASTSLAENTEAFF.

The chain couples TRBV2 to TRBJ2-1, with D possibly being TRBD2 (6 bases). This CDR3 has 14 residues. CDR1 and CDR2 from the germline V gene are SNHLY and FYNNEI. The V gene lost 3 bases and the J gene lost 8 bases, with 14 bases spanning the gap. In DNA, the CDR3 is TGTGCCAGCAGTGATACTAGCAGCCGTGATGAGCAGTTCTTC. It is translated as CASSDTSSRDEQFF.